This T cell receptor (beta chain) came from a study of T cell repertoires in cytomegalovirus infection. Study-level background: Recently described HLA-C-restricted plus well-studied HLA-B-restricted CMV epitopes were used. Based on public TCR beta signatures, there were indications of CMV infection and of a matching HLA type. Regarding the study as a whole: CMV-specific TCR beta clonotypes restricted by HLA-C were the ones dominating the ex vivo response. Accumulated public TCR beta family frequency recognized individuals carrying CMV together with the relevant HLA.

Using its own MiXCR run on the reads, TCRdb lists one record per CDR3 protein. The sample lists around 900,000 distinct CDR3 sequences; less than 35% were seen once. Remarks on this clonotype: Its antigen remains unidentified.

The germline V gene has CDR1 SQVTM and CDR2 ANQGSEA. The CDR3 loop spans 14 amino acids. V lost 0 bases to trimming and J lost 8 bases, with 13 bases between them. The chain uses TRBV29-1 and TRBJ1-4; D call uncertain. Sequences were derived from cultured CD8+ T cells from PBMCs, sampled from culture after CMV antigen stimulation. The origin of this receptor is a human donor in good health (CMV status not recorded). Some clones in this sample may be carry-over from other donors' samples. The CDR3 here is CSVEDRAFAEKLFF. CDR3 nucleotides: TGCAGCGTTGAAGATCGGGCTTTCGCCGAAAAACTGTTTTTT.